This is a list of T cell receptor beta chains from one sample in a study of cytomegalovirus exposure and HLA in healthy donors. Here immunoSEQ multiplex PCR was the method, and the copy in TCRdb shows in-frame clones only, minus some. The repertoire holds around 110,000 clones, with roughly four fifths as singletons. The sample comprised PBMCs. These receptors were taken from a man aged 18 to 29 in good health and CMV-seronegative. Each CDR3 is given with its conserved first and last residue. The order of the fields is D gene, V gene, clone size, J gene, CDR3 DNA, CDR3 protein. A D gene is named only where the DNA matches it firmly. The size of a clone is reported for some rows only, either as once, few or many, or as a class for expanded clones.

>NA|TRBV6-5|NA|TRBJ2-3
TGTGCCAGCAGCCGTGACATAACAGATACGCAGTATTTT
CASSRDITDTQYF
>TRBD1|TRBV19|NA|TRBJ1-1
TGTGCCAGTAGGGACAGGGGTGGGATGAACACTGAAGCTTTCTTT
CASRDRGGMNTEAFF
>NA|TRBV6-1|few|TRBJ2-2
TGTGCCAGCAGTGAGATCAGGGGTGCGGGCACCGGGGAGCTGTTTTTT
CASSEIRGAGTGELFF
>NA|TRBV7-9|many|TRBJ1-1
TGTGCCAGCAAGGGGTCGGACACTGAAGCTTTCTTT
CASKGSDTEAFF
>TRBD1|TRBV2|NA|TRBJ2-7
TGTGCCAGCAGCCGTGACAGGGGGTTAGGCGAGCAGTACTTC
CASSRDRGLGEQYF
>NA|TRBV7-2|NA|TRBJ2-7
TGTGCCAGCAGCTCTGGAGGGAGCTCCTACGAGCAGTACTTC
CASSSGGSSYEQYF
>TRBD1|TRBV9|NA|TRBJ2-1
TGTGCCAGCAACGAGGGGGCCCTTAGCTCCTACAATGAGCAGTTCTTC
CASNEGALSSYNEQFF
>NA|TRBV6-1|few|TRBJ2-7
TGTGCCAGCATTGAACAGGGCTACGAGCAGTACTTC
CASIEQGYEQYF
>TRBD1|TRBV2|once|TRBJ1-2
TGTGCCAGCAGTGGGGAGAGTACAGGGGATGGCTACACCTTC
CASSGESTGDGYTF
>NA|TRBV7-2|NA|TRBJ2-5
TGTGCCAGCAGTCCAAACGGGGGGCGGGAGACCCAGTACTTC
CASSPNGGRETQYF
>NA|TRBV5-1|NA|TRBJ1-2
TGCGCCAGCAGCCTAACCCTAATCCGGGGCTACACCTTC
CASSLTLIRGYTF
>TRBD1|TRBV6-1|NA|TRBJ2-7
TGTGCCAGCAGTGAGACAGGGAATGTTCTAACCTACGAGCAGTACTTC
CASSETGNVLTYEQYF
>NA|TRBV7-8|NA|TRBJ2-2
TGTGCCAGCAGCTCAACAGGGATATTGAACACCGGGGAGCTGTTTTTT
CASSSTGILNTGELFF
>TRBD1|TRBV6-5|few|TRBJ1-2
TGTGCCAGCAGTTACGCGACAGGGATTAACTATGGCTACACCTTC
CASSYATGINYGYTF
>NA|TRBV10-3|once|TRBJ2-7
TGTGCCATCAGGAATAGCGGAACAGCCTACGAGCAGTACTTC
CAIRNSGTAYEQYF
>NA|TRBV29-1|NA|TRBJ1-2
TGCAGCGTTGGCCCCTTACAGGGCTACTATGGCTACCCCTTC
CSVGPLQGYYGYPF
>NA|TRBV28|NA|TRBJ1-2
TGTGCCAGCAGGCGCAATATGAGAGCAAGGCGGGGCTACACCTTC
CASRRNMRARRGYTF
>NA|TRBV10-3|NA|TRBJ1-1
TGTGCCATCAGTGATAAACCCGCAGGATCAGAAGCTTTCTTT
CAISDKPAGSEAFF
>TRBD1|TRBV5-1|NA|TRBJ2-7
TGCGCCAGCAGCTTGGTCGGGACAGGGGGTTACGAGCAGTACTTC
CASSLVGTGGYEQYF
>NA|TRBV7-2|NA|TRBJ1-5
TGTGCCAGCAGCTCCGGGGCAGGTGGGGGGTTGCCCCAGCATTTT
CASSSGAGGGLPQHF
>TRBD2|TRBV2|NA|TRBJ2-3
TGTGCCAGCAGTGATGGGCGGGGGACCACAGATACGCAGTATTTT
CASSDGRGTTDTQYF
>TRBD2|TRBV6-8|NA|TRBJ2-3
TGTGCCAACAAGAGCGGGGGCCTCACAGATACGCAGTATTTT
CANKSGGLTDTQYF
>NA|TRBV6-1|once|TRBJ1-2
TGTGCCAGCAGCCTGTGGGGGGAGTCCGGCTACACCTTC
CASSLWGESGYTF
>NA|TRBV19|NA|TRBJ2-1
TGTGCCAGTAGTGAAGCAGGATACAATGAGCAGTTCTTC
CASSEAGYNEQFF
>NA|TRBV6-5|NA|TRBJ2-7
TGTGCCAGCAGTCCCCAGGGCTACGAGCAGTACTTC
CASSPQGYEQYF
>NA|TRBV6-5|NA|TRBJ1-1
TGTGCCAGCAGTTACAGGGGCCGAGCGTCTGAAGCTTTCTTT
CASSYRGRASEAFF
>TRBD1|TRBV2|NA|TRBJ1-1
TGTGCCAGCAGGGAGACAGGGAGAACTGAAGCTTTCTTT
CASRETGRTEAFF
>TRBD2|TRBV7-9|NA|TRBJ2-1
TGTGCCAGCAGCTTGGGGACTAGGTCGGACAATGAGCAGTTCTTC
CASSLGTRSDNEQFF
>NA|TRBV5-1|NA|TRBJ2-7
TGCGCCAGCAGCTTGACGGGTTCCTACGAGCAGTACTTC
CASSLTGSYEQYF
>TRBD2|TRBV2|NA|TRBJ2-1
TGTGCCACCCAAATGGGGGGGAATGAGCAGTTCTTC
CATQMGGNEQFF
>NA|TRBV19|once|TRBJ2-3
TGTGCCAGTAGATTCCGACACTCCGACACAGATACGCAGTATTTT
CASRFRHSDTDTQYF
>NA|TRBV7-2|once|TRBJ2-7
TGTGCCAGCAGCTCCGATGGGGACAACTCCTACGAGCAGTACTTC
CASSSDGDNSYEQYF
>TRBD2|TRBV6-1|NA|TRBJ2-1
TGTGCCAGCAGGGGAGGAGCGGGGCGGTACAATGAGCAGTTCTTC
CASRGGAGRYNEQFF
>NA|TRBV7-2|NA|TRBJ2-3
TGTGCCAGCAGCCCAAACAGGGCAGATACGCAGTATTTT
CASSPNRADTQYF
>NA|TRBV5-4|NA|TRBJ2-3
TGTGCCAGCAGCACAGGATACGGCACAGATACGCAGTATTTT
CASSTGYGTDTQYF
>NA|TRBV28|NA|TRBJ1-1
TGTGCCAGCGACAGGCCTCCGAACGCTTTCTTT
CASDRPPNAFF
>NA|TRBV6-5|NA|TRBJ2-3
TGTGCCAGCAGTTTCTCCGGGACATCTAGCACAGATACGCAGTATTTT
CASSFSGTSSTDTQYF
>NA|TRBV4-3|NA|TRBJ2-3
TGCGCCAGCAGCCAAGTGGCGGGGGCGTCCACAGATACGCAGTATTTT
CASSQVAGASTDTQYF
>NA|TRBV27|NA|TRBJ1-5
TGTGCCAGCAGTTTTTCGGACAGCCGCAGGGAGCCCCAGCATTTT
CASSFSDSRREPQHF
>TRBD2|TRBV9|NA|TRBJ2-6
TGTGCCAGCAGCGTAGGCCTAGCGGGGGGGCGTGGGGCCAACGTCCTGACTTTC
CASSVGLAGGRGANVLTF
>NA|TRBV7-9|NA|TRBJ1-6
TGTGCCAGCAGCTTGGACGGAGGGATGAATTCACCCCTCCACTTT
CASSLDGGMNSPLHF